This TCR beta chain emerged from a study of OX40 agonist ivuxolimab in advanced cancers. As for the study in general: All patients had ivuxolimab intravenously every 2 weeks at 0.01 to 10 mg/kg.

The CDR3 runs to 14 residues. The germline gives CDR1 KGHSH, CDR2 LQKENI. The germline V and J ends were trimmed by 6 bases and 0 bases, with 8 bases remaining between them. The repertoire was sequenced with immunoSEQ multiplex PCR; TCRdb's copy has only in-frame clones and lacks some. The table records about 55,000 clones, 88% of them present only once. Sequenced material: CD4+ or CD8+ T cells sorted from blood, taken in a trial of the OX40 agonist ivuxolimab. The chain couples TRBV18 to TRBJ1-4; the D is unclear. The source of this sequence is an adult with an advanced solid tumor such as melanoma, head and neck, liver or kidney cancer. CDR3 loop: CASSPGTTNEKLFF. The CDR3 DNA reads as TGTGCCAGCTCTCCGGGTACAACTAATGAAAAACTGTTTTTT.